These 11 T cell receptor beta chains came from one sample sequenced in a study of T cell responses to AZD1222 COVID-19 vaccine. The assay was immunoSEQ multiplex PCR, and TCRdb's table has in-frame clones only and misses some. Of about 170,000 clones in the sample, approximately 93% were seen once. Sequenced material: peripheral blood, taken on day 0 of AZD1222 vaccination. The receptors were gathered from an adult in good health.

The chain employs TRBV18 and TRBJ1-2; D not certain. The CDR3 has 15 amino acids. Trimming took 3 bases from V and 0 from J, leaving 11 bases between them. Looked up from germline, CDR1 is KGHSH and CDR2 is LQKENI. CDR3 DNA sequence: TGTGCCAGCTCACCCGGCCAGGCGACTAACTATGGCTACACCTTC. This translates into CASSPGQATNYGYTF. Variable domain in full (rest from reference TRBV18 and TRBJ1-2): NAGVMQNPRHLVRRRGQEARLRCSPMKGHSHVYWYRQLPEEGLKFMVYLQKENIIDESGMPKERFSAEFPKEGPSILRIQQVVRGDSAAYFCASSPGQATNYGYTFGSGTRLTVV.

This chain uses TRBV6-1 with TRBJ2-3, with 7 bases fitting TRBD1. Trimming removed 1 base from V and 6 bases from J; junction bases left unmatched: 7. Germline CDR1 and CDR2: MNHNS and SASEGT. The CDR3 has 15 residues. CDR3 sequence reads: CASSEVRGLRDTQYF. Here the CDR3 DNA reads TGTGCCAGCAGTGAAGTCAGGGGGTTACGGGATACGCAGTATTTT.

V and J are TRBV7-8 and TRBJ1-4, with D possibly TRBD1 on 6 matching bases. The CDR3 covers 14 residues. CDR1 SGHVS and CDR2 FQNEAQ come from the germline V gene. Trimming left V 0 bases short and J 8 bases short, with 10 bases between. DNA for the CDR3: TGTGCCAGCAGCTTAGCGACAGGAAGCGAAAAACTGTTTTTT. Translating it yields CASSLATGSEKLFF.

This clone was recorded once. The chain has TRBV19 and TRBJ1-1; possible D gene TRBD1, 5 bases. The V gene lost 5 bases and the J gene lost 5 bases, with 12 bases spanning the gap. The CDR3 totals 13 residues. Germline-derived CDR1 and CDR2 are LNHDA and SQIVND (reference sequence). The chain's CDR3 is CASSQTTATEAFF. The DNA of the CDR3 is TGTGCCAGTAGTCAAACGACAGCGACTGAAGCTTTCTTT.

V usage is TRBV6-5 and J usage is TRBJ1-2; TRBD1 aligns across 10 bases. Looked up from germline, CDR1 is MNHEY and CDR2 is SVGAGI. The V and J ends lost 6 bases and 5 bases, in that order; junction bases with no gene match: 9. The CDR3 loop spans 15 amino acids. In DNA form, the CDR3 reads TGTGCCAGCAGACCGCTGACAGGGGGCCTATATGGCTACACCTTC. It encodes CASRPLTGGLYGYTF.

The chain carries TRBV5-5 and TRBJ1-4; D might be TRBD1 (6 bases). Germline V gives CDR1 SGHKS, CDR2 YYEKEE (reference sequence). CDR3 size: 16 residues. V lost 2 bases, J lost 4 bases, and 15 bases lay in between. This CDR3 reads CASSFTNRDYNEKLFF. The CDR3 DNA reads as TGTGCCAGCAGCTTCACGAACAGGGACTATAATGAAAAACTGTTTTTT.

This chain links TRBV21-1 with TRBJ1-4. TRBV21-1 is assigned pseudogene status. The CDR3 is 13 amino acids. CDR3 loop: CAATQRANEKLFF. CDR3 nucleotides: TGTGCCGCCACCCAGAGAGCTAATGAAAAACTGTTTTTT.

This chain uses TRBV6-7 with TRBJ2-2; D perhaps matches TRBD2 (6 bases). TRBV6-7 belongs to the ORF category, with a function that is uncertain. The V end was cut by 11 bases, the J end by 5 bases, with 15 bases between. The CDR3 runs 13 residues. In DNA, the CDR3 is TGTGCCTCAATTTGGGGGGAAACCGGGGAGCTGTTTTTT. As protein: CASIWGETGELFF.

This clone is a singleton in its sample. The rearrangement joins TRBV27 to TRBJ2-3; 7 nucleotides align to TRBD2. The CDR3 runs 15 residues. V lost 7 bases, J lost 4 bases, and 11 bases stayed unmatched. CDR1 and CDR2 (germline): MNHEY, SMNVEV (reference sequence). CDR3 bases: TGTGCCAGCACCTCCTATGAGCGGGGATCAGATACGCAGTATTTT. This codes for CASTSYERGSDTQYF.

The genes are TRBV5-1 and TRBJ2-7; D gene ambiguous. This CDR3 comprises 13 residues. In germline, CDR1 is SGHRS, CDR2 YFSETQ. The germline V and J ends were trimmed by 2 bases and 2 bases, with 8 bases remaining between them. CDR3 DNA: TGCGCCAGCAGCTTTTTTGCGGCCTACGAGCAGTACTTC. It translates to CASSFFAAYEQYF.

J is TRBJ1-1 and V is TRBV2; D gene uncertain. Trimming shortened V by 8 bases and J by 1 base, and 11 bases separated the two germline ends. This CDR3 region has 13 residues. CDR1 is SNHLY and CDR2 is FYNNEI in the germline V gene. This CDR3 is CASGSWGNTEAFF. The CDR3, as DNA: TGTGCCAGCGGATCGTGGGGGAACACTGAAGCTTTCTTT.